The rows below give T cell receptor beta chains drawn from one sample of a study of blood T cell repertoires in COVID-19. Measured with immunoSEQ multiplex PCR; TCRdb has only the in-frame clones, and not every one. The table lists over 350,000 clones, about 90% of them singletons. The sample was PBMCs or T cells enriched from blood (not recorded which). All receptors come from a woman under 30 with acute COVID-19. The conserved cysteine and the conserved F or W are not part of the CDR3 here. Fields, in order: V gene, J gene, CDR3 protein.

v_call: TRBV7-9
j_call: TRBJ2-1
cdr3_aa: ASSLSTSYNEQF

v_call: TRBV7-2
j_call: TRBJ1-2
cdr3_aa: ASSLAGWGGEDYGYT

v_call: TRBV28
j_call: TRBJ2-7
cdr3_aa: ASTLDRRYEQY

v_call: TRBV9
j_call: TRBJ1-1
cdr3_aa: ASSNTEKNTEAF

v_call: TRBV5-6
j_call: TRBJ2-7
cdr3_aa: ASSLFADEQY

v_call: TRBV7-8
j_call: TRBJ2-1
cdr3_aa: ASSSPGQGPDNEQF

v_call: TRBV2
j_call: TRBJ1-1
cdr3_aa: ASTGSRLNTEAF

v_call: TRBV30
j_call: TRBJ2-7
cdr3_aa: AWDVAGAKEQY

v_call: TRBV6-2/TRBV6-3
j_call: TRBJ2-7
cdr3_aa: ASSYGQGAEQY

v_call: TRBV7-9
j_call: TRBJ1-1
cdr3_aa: ASSLEYAGLGEAF

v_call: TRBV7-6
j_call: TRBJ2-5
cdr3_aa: ASSPLAVQETQY

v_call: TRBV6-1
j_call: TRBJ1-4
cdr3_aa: ASSDRGMGEKLF

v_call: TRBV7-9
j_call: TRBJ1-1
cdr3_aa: ASSSTGTAEAF

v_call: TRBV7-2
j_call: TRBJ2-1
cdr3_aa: ASSLTTRFHNEQF

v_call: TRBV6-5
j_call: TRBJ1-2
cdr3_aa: ASSYGTGEWKT

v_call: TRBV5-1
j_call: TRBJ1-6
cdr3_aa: ASSRGQGAEPLH

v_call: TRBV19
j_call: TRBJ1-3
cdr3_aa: ASKTGGNTIY

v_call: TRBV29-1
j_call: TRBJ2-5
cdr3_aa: SVEGRGLAGQERKTQY

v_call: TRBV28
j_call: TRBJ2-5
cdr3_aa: ATTTGETQY

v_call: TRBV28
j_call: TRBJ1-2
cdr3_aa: ASSLSVNYGYT

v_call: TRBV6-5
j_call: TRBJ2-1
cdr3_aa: ASSPGLASHEQF

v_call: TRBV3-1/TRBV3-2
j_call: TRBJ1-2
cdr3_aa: ASSQRRRADGYT

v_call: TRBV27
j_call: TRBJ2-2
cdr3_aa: ASSPGPGDTGELF

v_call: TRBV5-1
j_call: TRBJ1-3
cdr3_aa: ASSFGDSSGNTIY

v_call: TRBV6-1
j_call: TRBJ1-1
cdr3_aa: ASSEALFVNTEAF

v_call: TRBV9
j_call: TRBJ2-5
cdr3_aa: ASSVTGERETQY

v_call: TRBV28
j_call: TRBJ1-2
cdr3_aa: ASTPGTAGYGYT

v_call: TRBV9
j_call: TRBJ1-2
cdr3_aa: ASSPSPAGGYGYT

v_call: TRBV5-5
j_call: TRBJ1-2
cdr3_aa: ASSLEQGAYYGYT

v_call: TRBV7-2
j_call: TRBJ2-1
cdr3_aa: ASSSRLAGSSYNEQF

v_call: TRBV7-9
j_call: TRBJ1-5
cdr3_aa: ASSSTPRDKGDQPQH

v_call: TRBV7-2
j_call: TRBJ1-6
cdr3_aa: ASSISGPPLH

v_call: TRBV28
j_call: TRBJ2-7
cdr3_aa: ASSLSFAGEQY

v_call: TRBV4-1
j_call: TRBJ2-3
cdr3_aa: ASSRQGPRDTQY

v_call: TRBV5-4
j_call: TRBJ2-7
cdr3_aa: ASKFRGSYEQY

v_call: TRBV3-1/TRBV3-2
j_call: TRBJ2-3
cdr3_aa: ASSQEGQGILDTQY

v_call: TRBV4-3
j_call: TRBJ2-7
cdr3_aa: ASSQDWREEAYEQY

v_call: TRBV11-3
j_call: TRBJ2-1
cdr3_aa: ASSTRDSSSYNEQF

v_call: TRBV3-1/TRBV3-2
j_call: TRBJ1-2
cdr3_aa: ASSQAAGYGYT

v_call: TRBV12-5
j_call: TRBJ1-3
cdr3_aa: ASGLSPEQGGNTIY

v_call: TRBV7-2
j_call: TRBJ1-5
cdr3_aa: ASSPGDRGLNQPQH

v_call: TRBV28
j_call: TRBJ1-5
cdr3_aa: ASSSGQGNNQPQH